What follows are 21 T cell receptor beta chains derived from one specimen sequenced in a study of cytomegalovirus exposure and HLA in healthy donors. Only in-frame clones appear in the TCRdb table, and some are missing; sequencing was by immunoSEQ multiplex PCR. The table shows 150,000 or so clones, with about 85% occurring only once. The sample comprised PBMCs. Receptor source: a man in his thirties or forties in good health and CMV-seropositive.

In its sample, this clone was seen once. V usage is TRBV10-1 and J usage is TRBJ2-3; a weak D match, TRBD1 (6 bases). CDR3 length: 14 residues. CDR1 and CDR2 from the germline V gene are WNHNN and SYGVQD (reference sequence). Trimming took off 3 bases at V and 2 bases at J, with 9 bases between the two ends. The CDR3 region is CASSDRGFTDTQYF. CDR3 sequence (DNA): TGCGCCAGCAGTGACAGGGGCTTCACAGATACGCAGTATTTT.

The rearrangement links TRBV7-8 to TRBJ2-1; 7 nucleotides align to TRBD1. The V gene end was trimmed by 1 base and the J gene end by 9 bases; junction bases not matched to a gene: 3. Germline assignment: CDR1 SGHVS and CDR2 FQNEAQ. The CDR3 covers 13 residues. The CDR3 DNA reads TGTGCCAGCAGCTTAGAAGGGGGCACTGAGCAGTTCTTC. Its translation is CASSLEGGTEQFF.

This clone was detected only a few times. The CDR3 DNA is TGTGCCAGCACAGGGACATTGTCCTACGAGCAGTACTTC. This codes for CASTGTLSYEQYF. The rearrangement uses TRBV6-1 and TRBJ2-7; perhaps TRBD1 as D (6 bases). This CDR3 has 13 residues. The V gene lost 7 bases and the J gene lost 1 base, with 11 bases spanning the gap. Germline V gene lookup returns CDR1 MNHNS and CDR2 SASEGT.

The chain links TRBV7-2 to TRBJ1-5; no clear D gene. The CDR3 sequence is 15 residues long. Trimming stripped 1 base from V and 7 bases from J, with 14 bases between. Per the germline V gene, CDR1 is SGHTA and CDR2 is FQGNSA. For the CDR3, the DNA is TGTGCCAGCAGCTTAGTTGCGGGTGGCGGACAGCCCCAGCATTTT. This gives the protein CASSLVAGGGQPQHF.

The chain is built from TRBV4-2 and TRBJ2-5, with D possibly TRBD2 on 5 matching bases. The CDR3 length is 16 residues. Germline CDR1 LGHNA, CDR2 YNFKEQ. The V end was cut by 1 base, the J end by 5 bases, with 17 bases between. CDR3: CASSQVEATPGETQYF. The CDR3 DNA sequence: TGTGCCAGCAGCCAAGTAGAGGCCACTCCGGGGGAGACCCAGTACTTC.

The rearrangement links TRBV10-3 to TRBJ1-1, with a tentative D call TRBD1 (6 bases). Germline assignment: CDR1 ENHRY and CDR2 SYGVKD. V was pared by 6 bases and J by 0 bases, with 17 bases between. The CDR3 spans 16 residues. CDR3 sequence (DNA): TGTGCCATCAGGCAGGGGTCGAGGCAGATGAACACTGAAGCTTTCTTT. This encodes CAIRQGSRQMNTEAFF.

Written as DNA, the CDR3 is TGTGCCAGCAGTTACTCACCCGGGGTAATCTATGGCTACACCTTC. Protein: CASSYSPGVIYGYTF. The chain carries TRBV6-5 and TRBJ1-2; D call uncertain. The CDR3 contains 15 residues. CDR1 MNHEY and CDR2 SVGAGI come from the germline V gene. The germline V and J ends were trimmed by 0 bases and 4 bases, with 12 bases remaining between them.

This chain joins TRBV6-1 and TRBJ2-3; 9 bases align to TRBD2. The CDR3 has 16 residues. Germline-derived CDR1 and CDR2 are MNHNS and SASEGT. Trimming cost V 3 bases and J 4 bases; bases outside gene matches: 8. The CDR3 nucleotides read TGTGCCAGCAGTGACCCCCTGGCGGGGGGGCCAGATACGCAGTATTTT. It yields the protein CASSDPLAGGPDTQYF.

The CDR3, as DNA: TGTGCCAGCAGTGAAGTACAGGGAAGAACTGAAGCTTTCTTT. Translation: CASSEVQGRTEAFF. The chain uses TRBV27 and TRBJ1-1, with D possibly matching TRBD1 (6 bases). V was shortened by 5 bases and J by 5 bases, with 15 bases between the two germline ends. CDR3 length: 14 amino acids. Germline V CDR1 and CDR2: MNHEY, SMNVEV (reference sequence).

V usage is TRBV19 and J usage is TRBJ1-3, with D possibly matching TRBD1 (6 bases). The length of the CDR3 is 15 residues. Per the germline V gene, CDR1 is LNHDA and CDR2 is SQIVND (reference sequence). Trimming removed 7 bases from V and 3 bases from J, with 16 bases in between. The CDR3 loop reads CASIPRGAGGNTIYF. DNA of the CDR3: TGTGCCAGTATCCCCCGGGGGGCTGGTGGAAACACCATATATTTT. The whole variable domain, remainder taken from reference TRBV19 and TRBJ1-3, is DGGITQSPKYLFRKEGQNVTLSCEQNLNHDAMYWYRQDPGQGLRLIYYSQIVNDFQKGDIAEGYSVSREKKESFPLTVTSAQKNPTAFYLCASIPRGAGGNTIYFGEGSWLTVV.

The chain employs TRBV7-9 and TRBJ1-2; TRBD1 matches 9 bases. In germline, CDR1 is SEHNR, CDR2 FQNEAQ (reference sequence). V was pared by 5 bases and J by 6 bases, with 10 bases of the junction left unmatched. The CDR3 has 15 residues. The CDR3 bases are TGTGCCAGCAGCACCGGGACAGGGTTTAGGAATGGCTACACCTTC. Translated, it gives CASSTGTGFRNGYTF.

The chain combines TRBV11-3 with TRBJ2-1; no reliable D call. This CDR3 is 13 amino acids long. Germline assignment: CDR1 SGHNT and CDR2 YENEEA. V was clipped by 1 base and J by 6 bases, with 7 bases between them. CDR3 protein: CASSLGPGNEQFF. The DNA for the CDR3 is TGTGCCAGCAGCTTAGGCCCGGGCAATGAGCAGTTCTTC.

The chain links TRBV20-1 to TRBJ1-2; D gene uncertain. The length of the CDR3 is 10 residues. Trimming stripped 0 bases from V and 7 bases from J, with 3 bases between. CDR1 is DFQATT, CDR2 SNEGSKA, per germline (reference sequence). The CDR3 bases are TGCAGTGCTAGAGATAGTGGCTACACCTTC. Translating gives CSARDSGYTF.

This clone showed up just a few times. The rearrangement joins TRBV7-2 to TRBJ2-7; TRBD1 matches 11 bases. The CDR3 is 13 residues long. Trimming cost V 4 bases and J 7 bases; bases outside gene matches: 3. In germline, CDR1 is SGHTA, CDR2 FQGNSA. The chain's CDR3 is CASSSGTGGEQYF. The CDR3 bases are TGTGCCAGCAGCTCGGGGACAGGGGGAGAGCAGTACTTC.

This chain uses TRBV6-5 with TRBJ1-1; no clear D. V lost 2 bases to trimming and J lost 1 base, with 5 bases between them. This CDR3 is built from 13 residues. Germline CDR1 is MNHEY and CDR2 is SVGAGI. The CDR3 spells CASSYGGNTEAFF. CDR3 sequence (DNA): TGTGCCAGCAGTTACGGAGGGAACACTGAAGCTTTCTTT.

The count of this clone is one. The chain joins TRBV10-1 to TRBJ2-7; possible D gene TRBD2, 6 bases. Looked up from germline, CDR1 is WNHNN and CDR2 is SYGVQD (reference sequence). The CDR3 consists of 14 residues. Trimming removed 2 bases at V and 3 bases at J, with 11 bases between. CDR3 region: CASSEGNGGYEQYF. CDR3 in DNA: TGCGCCAGCAGTGAGGGGAACGGGGGCTACGAGCAGTACTTC.

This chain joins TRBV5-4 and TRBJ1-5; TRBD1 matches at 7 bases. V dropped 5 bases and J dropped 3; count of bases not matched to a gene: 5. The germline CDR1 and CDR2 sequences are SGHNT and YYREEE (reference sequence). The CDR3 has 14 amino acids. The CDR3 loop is CASSRDRDNQPQHF. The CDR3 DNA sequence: TGTGCCAGCAGTCGTGACAGGGACAATCAGCCCCAGCATTTT.

DNA for the CDR3: TGTGCCATCAGTGAGCGGGGGGGAATCGACAATGAGCAGTTCTTC. Its translation is CAISERGGIDNEQFF. J is TRBJ2-1 and V is TRBV10-3; TRBD2 agrees at 8 bases. The CDR3 contains 15 residues. In germline, CDR1 is ENHRY, CDR2 SYGVKD. Losses at the gene ends were 2 bases for V and 5 bases for J; bases not matched to a gene: 5.

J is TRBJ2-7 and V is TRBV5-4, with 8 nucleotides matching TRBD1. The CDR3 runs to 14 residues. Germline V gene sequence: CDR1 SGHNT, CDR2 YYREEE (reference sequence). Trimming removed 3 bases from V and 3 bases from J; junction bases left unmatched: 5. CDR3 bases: TGTGCCAGCAGCTCCCGGACAGGGATCTACGAGCAGTACTTC. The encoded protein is CASSSRTGIYEQYF. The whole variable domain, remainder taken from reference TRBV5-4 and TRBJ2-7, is ETGVTQSPTHLIKTRGQQVTLRCSSQSGHNTVSWYQQALGQGPQFIFQYYREEENGRGNFPPRFSGLQFPNYSSELNVNALELDDSALYLCASSSRTGIYEQYFGPGTRLTVT.

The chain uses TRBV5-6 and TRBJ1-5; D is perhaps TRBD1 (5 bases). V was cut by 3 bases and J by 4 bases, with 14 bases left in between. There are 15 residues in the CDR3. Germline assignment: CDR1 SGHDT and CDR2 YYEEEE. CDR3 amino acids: CASSSEGRNNQPQHF. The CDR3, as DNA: TGTGCCAGCAGCTCGGAGGGACGGAATAATCAGCCCCAGCATTTT.

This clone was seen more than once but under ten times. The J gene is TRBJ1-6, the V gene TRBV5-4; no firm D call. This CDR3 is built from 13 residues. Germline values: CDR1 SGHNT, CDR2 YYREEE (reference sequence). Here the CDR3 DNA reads TGTGCTGGCCGCGGCAGCGAGTCTTCACCCCTCCACTTT. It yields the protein CAGRGSESSPLHF.